Listed below are T cell receptor beta chains from one sample, sequenced in a study of T-cell reconstitution after alpha-beta-depleted transplantation in children. MiXCR, applied by TCRdb to the PCR reads, yields one record per CDR3 protein. This sample has about 980,000 distinct CDR3 sequences; 25% to 30% occur once, and the top ten carry more than 25%. The sequences come from PBMCs, mostly from graft donor cells, collected 360 days after TCRalphabeta/CD19-depleted stem cell transplant. The receptors here all came from a boy in the first two years of life who had a stem cell transplant for SCID, so the T cells may come from the graft donor. The CDR3 runs from the conserved cysteine through the conserved F or W. A D gene is named only where the DNA matches it firmly. Clone size appears in some rows only: once, few, many, or a class for an expanded clone.

.	.	TRBJ1-6	12	TRBV3-1	CASSQSYSPLHF	TGTGCCAGCAGCCAGTCGTATTCACCCCTCCACTTT
.	TRBD1	TRBJ1-2	12	TRBV12-5	CASGSPAGGNTF	TGTGCTAGTGGTTCTCCCGCAGGGGGCAACACCTTC
.	.	TRBJ2-1	12	TRBV13	CASSVEGYEQFF	TGTGCCAGCAGCGTGGAGGGGTATGAGCAGTTCTTC
few	TRBD2	TRBJ2-3	16	TRBV7-2	CASSHGLAGNTDTQYF	TGTGCCAGCAGCCATGGACTAGCGGGGAACACAGATACGCAGTATTTT
.	TRBD2	TRBJ2-5	17	TRBV20-1	CSARGLLAGEPKETQYF	TGCAGTGCTAGAGGGCTCCTGGCGGGGGAGCCGAAGGAGACCCAGTACTTC
.	.	TRBJ2-3	13	TRBV24-1	CATSDGTTDTQYF	TGTGCCACCTCGGACGGAACCACAGATACGCAGTATTTT
few	.	TRBJ2-2	15	TRBV29-1	CSASPGTTNTGELFF	TGCAGCGCCTCCCCCGGGACAACGAACACCGGGGAGCTGTTTTTT
.	.	TRBJ2-5	16	TRBV12-3/TRBV12-4	CASSLSPNIVQETQYF	TGTGCCAGCAGTCTATCACCAAATATCGTACAAGAGACCCAGTACTTC
.	TRBD2	TRBJ2-3	17	TRBV7-3	CASSSVSGGAFTDTQYF	TGTGCCAGCAGCTCGGTTAGCGGGGGGGCCTTTACAGATACGCAGTATTTT
few	TRBD2	TRBJ2-1	17	TRBV4-2	CASSRFTGTSSYNEQFF	TGTGCCAGCAGCCGCTTTACCGGGACTAGCTCCTACAATGAGCAGTTCTTC
few	.	TRBJ2-7	16	TRBV6-1	CASSPRLGSSSYEQYF	TGTGCCAGCAGTCCAAGGTTGGGGTCCTCCTCCTACGAGCAGTACTTC
.	TRBD1	TRBJ2-5	17	TRBV4-1	CASSQVGTGKKQETQYF	TGCGCCAGCAGCCAAGTTGGGACAGGTAAAAAACAAGAGACCCAGTACTTC
.	.	TRBJ2-2	15	TRBV5-1	CASSSNPVVTGELFF	TGCGCCAGCAGCTCCAACCCGGTAGTCACCGGGGAGCTGTTTTTT
.	.	TRBJ1-1	12	TRBV20-1	CSALITDTEAFF	TGCAGTGCTCTAATAACGGACACTGAAGCTTTCTTT
once	.	TRBJ1-1	15	TRBV15	CATSRDWSGRHEAFF	TGTGCCACCAGCAGAGATTGGAGTGGCCGCCATGAAGCTTTCTTT
few	TRBD2	TRBJ2-1	18	TRBV5-6	CASSSLAGGPSLVNEQFF	TGTGCCAGCAGCTCACTAGCGGGGGGGCCGTCCTTGGTCAATGAGCAGTTCTTC
.	.	TRBJ2-4	18	TRBV11-2	CASSLVGAGGGAKNIQYF	TGTGCCAGCAGCTTAGTCGGGGCCGGGGGTGGAGCCAAAAACATTCAGTACTTC
.	.	TRBJ2-5	13	TRBV29-1	CSVARRLEETQYF	TGCAGCGTTGCGCGGAGGCTAGAAGAGACCCAGTACTTC
few	.	TRBJ2-1	11	TRBV11-2	CASSRGAGQFF	TGTGCCAGCAGCAGGGGGGCCGGGCAGTTCTTC
many	.	TRBJ2-1	14	TRBV29-1	CSVGYRVSGNEQFF	TGCAGCGTTGGATACAGGGTATCAGGGAATGAGCAGTTCTTC
.	.	TRBJ2-3	12	TRBV10-3	CAISRPPGTQYF	TGTGCCATCTCCCGCCCCCCTGGTACGCAGTATTTT
.	.	TRBJ2-1	13	TRBV29-1	CSVLWASYNEQFF	TGCAGCGTCCTTTGGGCCTCCTACAATGAGCAGTTCTTC
few	.	TRBJ2-1	16	TRBV2	CASSDPARRSYNEQFF	TGTGCCAGCAGTGACCCAGCTAGACGGAGTTACAATGAGCAGTTCTTC
few	TRBD2	TRBJ2-7	16	TRBV4-2	CASSQVTSGYNYEQYF	TGTGCCAGCAGCCAAGTTACTAGCGGGTATAACTACGAGCAGTACTTC
once	.	TRBJ1-1	15	TRBV12-3/TRBV12-4	CASSRRTEMNTEAFF	TGTGCCAGCAGCCGTCGGACAGAAATGAACACTGAAGCTTTCTTT
.	.	TRBJ2-2	15	TRBV28	CASIRGVTNTGELFF	TGTGCCAGCATTAGGGGCGTCACGAACACCGGGGAGCTGTTTTTT
.	TRBD2	TRBJ2-7	17	TRBV12-3/TRBV12-4	CASSLAGLAASLYEQYF	TGTGCCAGCAGTCTTGCTGGACTAGCGGCATCTTTGTACGAGCAGTACTTC
few	.	TRBJ2-4	15	TRBV12-3/TRBV12-4	CASSLSDSVKNIQYF	TGTGCCAGCAGTTTGTCGGACTCTGTCAAAAACATTCAGTACTTC
.	.	TRBJ1-1	14	TRBV12-3/TRBV12-4	CASSLSSRGTEAFF	TGTGCCAGCAGTTTATCGAGCCGGGGCACTGAAGCTTTCTTT
.	.	TRBJ1-4	15	TRBV4-2	CASSQGDGTSGKLFF	TGTGCCAGCAGCCAAGGGGACGGGACTTCAGGAAAACTGTTTTTT
.	.	TRBJ2-5	14	TRBV20-1	CSAATRDFQETQYF	TGCAGTGCTGCAACTCGGGACTTCCAAGAGACCCAGTACTTC
.	.	TRBJ1-6	15	TRBV11-2	CASSLITVQGSPLHF	TGTGCCAGCAGCTTAATTACAGTTCAGGGTTCACCCCTCCACTTT